This T cell receptor beta chain was found in a study of blood T cell repertoires in COVID-19. Study-wide context: Sources were T cells, B-cell-depleted T cells, or PBMCs; the material itself was cDNA or gDNA.

This clone was picked up one time. Methods used by the authors: Counts of nucleated cells, estimated from reference gene primer amplification, were obtained. Clones were sequenced by immunoSEQ multiplex PCR, and TCRdb holds only the in-frame ones, with some missing. V and J calls and clone size come straight from that table; D and trimming were deduced from the DNA. The data show a few hundred thousand clones, about 80% seen once. CDR3 length: 15 residues. V lost 3 bases, J lost 2 bases, and 14 bases lay in between. Germline V CDR1 and CDR2: KGHSH, LQKENI. The clonotype comes from a human donor in a cohort sampled during active COVID-19. The sequenced material came from peripheral blood. This rearrangement joins TRBV18 to TRBJ2-7; tentatively, D is TRBD2 (6 bases). The CDR3 spells CASSPAGSSTYEQYF. CDR3 nucleotides: TGTGCCAGCTCACCGGCGGGGTCCTCTACCTACGAGCAGTACTTC.